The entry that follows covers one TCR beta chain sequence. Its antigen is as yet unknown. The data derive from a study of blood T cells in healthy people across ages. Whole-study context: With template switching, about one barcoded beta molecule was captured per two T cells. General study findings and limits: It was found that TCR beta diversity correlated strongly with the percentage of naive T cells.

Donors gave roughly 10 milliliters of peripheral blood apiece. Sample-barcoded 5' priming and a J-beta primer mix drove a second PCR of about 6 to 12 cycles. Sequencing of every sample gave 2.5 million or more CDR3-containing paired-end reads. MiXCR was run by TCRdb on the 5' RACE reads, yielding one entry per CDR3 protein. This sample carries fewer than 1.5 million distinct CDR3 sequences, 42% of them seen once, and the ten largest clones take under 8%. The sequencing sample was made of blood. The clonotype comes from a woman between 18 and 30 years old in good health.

CDR3 region: CARGLNLYNEQYF. The DNA of the CDR3 is TGTGCCAGGGGACTAAACCTATACAATGAGCAGTACTTC. The V and J genes are TRBV2 and TRBJ2-1; 7 bases are shared with TRBD2. The DNA end favors TRBJ2-7, so the J call may be wrong. The CDR3 runs 13 residues. The germline gives CDR1 SNHLY, CDR2 FYNNEI.